The rows below give T cell receptor beta chains drawn from one sample of a study of T cell responses to AZD1222 COVID-19 vaccine. Generated by immunoSEQ multiplex PCR, the TCRdb table keeps only in-frame clones and is missing some. This table has about 150,000 clones, about nine tenths appearing once. The sequences come from peripheral blood, collected 28 days after the second AZD1222 dose. The receptors shown here come from an adult who received the AZD1222 COVID-19 vaccine. Both conserved end residues are part of each CDR3. The D gene is left open where the match is weak. Size tells how often a clone was seen (once, few, many) or the class of an expanded clone, and some rows leave it out.

TRBD1	TRBV19	-	TRBJ1-2	TGTGCCAGTAGTATCTTCTTTGGGACAGACAATGGCTACACCTTC	CASSIFFGTDNGYTF
-	TRBV5-6	once	TRBJ2-7	TGTGCCAGCAGCTTGACCATCGACAGTAAACTCTACGAGCAGTACTTC	CASSLTIDSKLYEQYF
TRBD1	TRBV2	once	TRBJ1-4	TGTGCCAGCAGTGATCCGGCAACAGGGGGCGATGAAAAACTGTTTTTT	CASSDPATGGDEKLFF
TRBD1	TRBV4-1	-	TRBJ2-2	TGCGCCAGCAGCCAGACAGGGACCGGGGAGCTGTTTTTT	CASSQTGTGELFF
-	TRBV6-5	-	TRBJ2-1	TGTGCCAGCAGTTACTGGCGGGGCTACAATGAGCAGTTCTTC	CASSYWRGYNEQFF
-	TRBV6-5	-	TRBJ1-2	TGTGCCAGCAGTTTGGATTCCAGGGGCTCTAACTATGGCTACACCTTC	CASSLDSRGSNYGYTF
-	TRBV28	-	TRBJ2-7	TGTGCCAGCTCGGCGGTGACCGAGCAGTACTTC	CASSAVTEQYF
-	TRBV10-3	-	TRBJ1-2	TGTGCCATCAGCGCAGACTCCTATGGCTACACCTTC	CAISADSYGYTF
-	TRBV28	-	TRBJ1-4	TGTGCCAGCAGGGGGTGGAATGAAAAACTGTTTTTT	CASRGWNEKLFF
TRBD1	TRBV30	-	TRBJ2-7	TGTGCCTGGAACAATCAGGGGGCCTTAGGCGAGCAGTACTTC	CAWNNQGALGEQYF
-	TRBV19	-	TRBJ2-4	TGTGCCAGTAGTATCCAGGCCGCAGGGGATGGAAACATTCAGTACTTC	CASSIQAAGDGNIQYF